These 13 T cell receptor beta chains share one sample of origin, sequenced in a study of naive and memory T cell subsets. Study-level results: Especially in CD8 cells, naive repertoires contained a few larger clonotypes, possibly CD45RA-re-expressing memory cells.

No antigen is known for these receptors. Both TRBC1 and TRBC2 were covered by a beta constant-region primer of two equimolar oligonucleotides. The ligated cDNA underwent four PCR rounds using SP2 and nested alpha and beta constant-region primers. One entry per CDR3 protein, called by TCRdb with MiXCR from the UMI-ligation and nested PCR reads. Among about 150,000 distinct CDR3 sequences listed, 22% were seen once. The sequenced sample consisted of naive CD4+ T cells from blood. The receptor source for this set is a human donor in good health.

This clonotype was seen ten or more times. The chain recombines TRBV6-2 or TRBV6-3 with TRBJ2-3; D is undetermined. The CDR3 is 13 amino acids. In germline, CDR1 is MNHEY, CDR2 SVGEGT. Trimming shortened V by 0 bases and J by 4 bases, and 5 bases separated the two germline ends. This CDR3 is CASSYSLSDTQYF. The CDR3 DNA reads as TGTGCCAGCAGTTACTCGTTATCAGATACGCAGTATTTT.

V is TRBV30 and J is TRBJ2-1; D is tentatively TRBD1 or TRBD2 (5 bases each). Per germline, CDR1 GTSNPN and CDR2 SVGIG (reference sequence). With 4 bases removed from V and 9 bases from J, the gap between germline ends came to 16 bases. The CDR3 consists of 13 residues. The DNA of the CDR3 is TGTGCCTGGATGGACTGGGGGTTGGGTGAGCAGTTCTTC. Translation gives CAWMDWGLGEQFF.

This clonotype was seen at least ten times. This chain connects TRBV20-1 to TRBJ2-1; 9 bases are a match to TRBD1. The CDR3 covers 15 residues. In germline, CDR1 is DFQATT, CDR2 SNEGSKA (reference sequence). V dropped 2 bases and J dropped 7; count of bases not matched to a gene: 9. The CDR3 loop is CSARTGTGNENEQFF. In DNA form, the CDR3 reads TGCAGTGCTAGAACCGGGACAGGGAATGAAAATGAGCAGTTCTTC.

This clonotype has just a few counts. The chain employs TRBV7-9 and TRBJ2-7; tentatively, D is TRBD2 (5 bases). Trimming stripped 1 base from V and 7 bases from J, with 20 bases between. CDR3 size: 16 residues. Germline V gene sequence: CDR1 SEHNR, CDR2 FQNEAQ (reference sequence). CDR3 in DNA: TGTGCCAGCAGCTTAGTAAGCGGCGGTAGACCGGGGGAGCAGTACTTC. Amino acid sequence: CASSLVSGGRPGEQYF.

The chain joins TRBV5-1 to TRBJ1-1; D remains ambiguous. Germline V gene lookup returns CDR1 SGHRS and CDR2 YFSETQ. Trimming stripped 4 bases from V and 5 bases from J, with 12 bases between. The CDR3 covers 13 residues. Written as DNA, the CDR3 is TGCGCCAGCAGCACCGGCTCGGGGACTGAAGCTTTCTTT. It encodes CASSTGSGTEAFF.

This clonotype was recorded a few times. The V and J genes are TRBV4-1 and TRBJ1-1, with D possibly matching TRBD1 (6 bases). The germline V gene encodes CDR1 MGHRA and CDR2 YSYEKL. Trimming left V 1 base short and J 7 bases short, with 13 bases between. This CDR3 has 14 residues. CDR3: CASSQGGQGFEAFF. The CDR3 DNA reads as TGCGCCAGCAGCCAAGGAGGGCAGGGGTTTGAAGCTTTCTTT.

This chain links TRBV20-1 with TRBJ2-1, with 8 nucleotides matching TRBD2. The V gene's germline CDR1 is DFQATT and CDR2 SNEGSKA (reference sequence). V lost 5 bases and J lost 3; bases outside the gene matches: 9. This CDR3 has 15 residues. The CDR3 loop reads CSADQSGRFYNEQFF. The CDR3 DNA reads TGCAGTGCTGATCAGAGCGGGAGATTCTACAATGAGCAGTTCTTC.

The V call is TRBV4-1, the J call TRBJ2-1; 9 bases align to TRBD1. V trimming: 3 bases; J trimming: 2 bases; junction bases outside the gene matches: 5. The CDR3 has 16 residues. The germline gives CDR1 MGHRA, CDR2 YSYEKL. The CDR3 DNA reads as TGCGCCAGCAGCCATTCGGACAGGGGAACCTACAATGAGCAGTTCTTC. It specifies CASSHSDRGTYNEQFF.

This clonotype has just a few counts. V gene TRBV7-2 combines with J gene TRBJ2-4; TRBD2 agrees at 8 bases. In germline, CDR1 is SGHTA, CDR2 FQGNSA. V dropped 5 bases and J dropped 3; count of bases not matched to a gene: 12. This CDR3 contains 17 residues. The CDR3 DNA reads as TGTGCCAGCAGCCCGGGGGGAGCGGGAGATTACAAAAACATTCAGTACTTC. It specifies CASSPGGAGDYKNIQYF.

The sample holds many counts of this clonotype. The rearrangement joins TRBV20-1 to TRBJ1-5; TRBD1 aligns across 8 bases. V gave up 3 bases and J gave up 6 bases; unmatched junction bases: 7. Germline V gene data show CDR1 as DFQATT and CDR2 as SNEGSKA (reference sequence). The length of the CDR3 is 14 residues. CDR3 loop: CSARSDRAGQPQHF. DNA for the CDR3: TGCAGTGCTAGGTCGGACAGGGCGGGTCAGCCCCAGCATTTT.

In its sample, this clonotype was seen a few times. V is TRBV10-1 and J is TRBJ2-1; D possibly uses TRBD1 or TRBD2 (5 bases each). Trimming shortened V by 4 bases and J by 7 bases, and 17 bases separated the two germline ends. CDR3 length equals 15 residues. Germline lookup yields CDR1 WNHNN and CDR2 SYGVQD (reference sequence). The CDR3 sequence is CASSGDPMSQNEQFF. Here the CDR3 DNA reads TGCGCCAGCAGTGGGGACCCCATGAGCCAAAATGAGCAGTTCTTC.

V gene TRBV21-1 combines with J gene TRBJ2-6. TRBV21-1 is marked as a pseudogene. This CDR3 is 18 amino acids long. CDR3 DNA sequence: TGTGCCAGCAGCAAAGCGAACGAGAATCCCTCTGGGGCCAACGTCCTGACTTTC. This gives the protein CASSKANENPSGANVLTF.

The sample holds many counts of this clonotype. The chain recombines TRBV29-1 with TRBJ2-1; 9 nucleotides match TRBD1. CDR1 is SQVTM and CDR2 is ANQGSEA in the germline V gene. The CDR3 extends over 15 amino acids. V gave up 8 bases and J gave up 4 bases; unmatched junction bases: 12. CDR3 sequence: CSLNPGQGKYNEQFF. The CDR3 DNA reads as TGCAGCCTTAATCCGGGACAGGGAAAATACAATGAGCAGTTCTTC.